A single sample is the source of the 18 T cell receptor beta chains below, sequenced in a study of somatic mutations in cytotoxic T cells in rheumatoid arthritis (TCRdb year 2017). The library came from the immunoSEQ multiplex PCR assay. The table was pulled from immuneACCESS by TCRdb, which kept in-frame rearrangements only. Such tables lose some clones; where checked, under half of the loss comes from unresolved V genes, and the rest has no known cause. For this sample there are about 20,000 clones; 85% appear just once. The top ten constitute 6% to 8.5% of the sample. Sequenced: CD8+ T cells sorted from blood. The origin of the receptors is a woman aged 35 to 49 with rheumatoid arthritis.

This rearrangement joins TRBV2 to TRBJ1-1; no firm D call. Germline lookup yields CDR1 SNHLY and CDR2 FYNNEI. V lost 6 bases and J lost 6, with 8 bases in between. CDR3 size: 11 residues. The CDR3 region is CASRERPEAFF. Here the CDR3 DNA reads TGTGCCAGCAGGGAGAGACCTGAAGCTTTCTTT.

By share of the sample, this clone is large (0.1 to 1%). The gene calls are TRBV7-3 and TRBJ1-2; possibly TRBD1 for D (6 bases). Trimming shortened V by 0 bases and J by 4 bases, and 15 bases separated the two germline ends. Germline lookup yields CDR1 SGHTA and CDR2 FQGTGA. The CDR3 spans 16 residues. DNA for the CDR3: TGTGCCAGCAGCTTAACCACCCTACAGGGTCCCTATGGCTACACCTTC. Translation gives CASSLTTLQGPYGYTF.

The chain links TRBV7-8 to TRBJ2-3; 12 bases are a match to TRBD2. This CDR3 contains 19 residues. V shed 5 bases and J 1 base; nucleotides not matched to a gene: 13. The germline gives CDR1 SGHVS, CDR2 FQNEAQ. CDR3 DNA sequence: TGTGCCAGCAGCGTGGTACTAGCGGGAGGCACCCTCGGCACAGATACGCAGTATTTT. It specifies CASSVVLAGGTLGTDTQYF.

The V and J genes are TRBV7-3 and TRBJ2-2; tentative D call: TRBD2 (6 bases). Trimming left V 8 bases short and J 3 bases short, with 7 bases between. There are 12 residues in the CDR3. Germline-derived CDR1 and CDR2 are SGHTA and FQGTGA. The CDR3 is CASRRDTGELFF. The CDR3 DNA reads as TGTGCCAGCCGGAGGGACACCGGGGAGCTGTTTTTT.

The gene calls are TRBV5-4 and TRBJ2-2; 7 nucleotides line up with TRBD2. Unmatched junction bases numbered 5, after V lost 0 bases and J lost 3 bases. The germline V gene encodes CDR1 SGHNT and CDR2 YYREEE (reference sequence). CDR3 length equals 16 residues. The CDR3 DNA follows: TGTGCCAGCAGCTTGGTGCTTGCGGGGGACACCGGGGAGCTGTTTTTT. Translated: CASSLVLAGDTGELFF.

This chain links TRBV7-2 with TRBJ1-5, with 7 bases that match TRBD1. Per germline, CDR1 SGHTA and CDR2 FQGNSA. V shed 5 bases and J 0 bases; nucleotides not matched to a gene: 7. CDR3 size: 16 residues. The CDR3 is CASSPLGGYSNQPQHF. DNA for the CDR3: TGTGCCAGCAGCCCACTAGGGGGCTATAGCAATCAGCCCCAGCATTTT. The entire variable domain, with the rest obtained from reference TRBV7-2 and TRBJ1-5, is as follows: GAGVSQSPSNKVTEKGKDVELRCDPISGHTALYWYRQSLGQGLEFLIYFQGNSAPDKSGLPSDRFSAERTGGSVSTLTIQRTQQEDSAVYLCASSPLGGYSNQPQHFGDGTRLSIL.

This rearrangement joins TRBV7-6 to TRBJ2-1; D is unclear. CDR3 length equals 16 residues. CDR1 SGHVS and CDR2 FNYEAQ come from the germline V gene. Trimming took off 1 base at V and 0 bases at J, with 10 bases between the two ends. The CDR3: CASSLGAGSSYNEQFF. The CDR3, as DNA: TGTGCCAGCAGCTTAGGGGCTGGTAGCTCCTACAATGAGCAGTTCTTC.

The chain joins TRBV6-5 to TRBJ2-5; TRBD2 matches 10 bases. Germline V gene data show CDR1 as MNHEY and CDR2 as SVGAGI. CDR3 length equals 15 residues. V lost 6 bases, J lost 1 base, and 5 bases stayed unmatched. The CDR3, as DNA: TGTGCCAGCAGCCCGACTAGCGGGTCCCAAGAGACCCAGTACTTC. Protein: CASSPTSGSQETQYF.

The V and J genes are TRBV7-9 and TRBJ1-2, with a possible D match to TRBD1 (5 bases). Germline V gene data show CDR1 as SEHNR and CDR2 as FQNEAQ (reference sequence). The CDR3 runs 14 residues. Deletions cut 6 bases from V and 8 bases from J, with 19 bases between. Here the CDR3 DNA reads TGTGCCAGCAGGGTACAGGAGTTCGTGGGGGGCTACACCTTC. It yields the protein CASRVQEFVGGYTF. The full variable domain, with the rest looked up from reference TRBV7-9 and TRBJ1-2, is DTGVSQNPRHKITKRGQNVTFRCDPISEHNRLYWYRQTLGQGPEFLTYFQNEAQLEKSRLLSDRFSAERPKGSFSTLEIQRTEQGDSAMYLCASRVQEFVGGYTFGSGTRLTVV.

DNA of the CDR3: TGTGCCAGCAGTTGGACTAGCGGGAGTTACGAGCAGTACTTC. It translates to CASSWTSGSYEQYF. This chain connects TRBV6-5 to TRBJ2-7; TRBD2 matches 13 bases. V lost 4 bases and J lost 4; bases outside the gene matches: 1. CDR1 is MNHEY and CDR2 is SVGAGI in the germline V gene. The CDR3 spans 14 residues.

The V gene is TRBV6-6, the J gene TRBJ2-1; the match to TRBD2 covers 12 bases. J was trimmed by 6 bases and V by 2 bases; bases with no gene match: 2. Germline values: CDR1 MNHNY, CDR2 SVGAGI (reference sequence). This CDR3 has 15 residues. The CDR3 region has the DNA TGTGCCAGCAGTTACGGACTAGCGGGATTCAATGAGCAGTTCTTC. This sequence encodes CASSYGLAGFNEQFF.

The chain joins TRBV15 to TRBJ2-1, with 7 bases that match TRBD2. Germline CDR1 LNHNV, CDR2 YYDKDF (reference sequence). The CDR3 is made up of 15 amino acids. Unmatched junction bases numbered 6, after V lost 5 bases and J lost 2 bases. The CDR3 is CATSPLADPYNEQFF. In DNA, the CDR3 is TGTGCCACCAGCCCCCTAGCGGATCCCTACAATGAGCAGTTCTTC. Using reference TRBV15 and TRBJ2-1 for the parts outside the CDR3, the full variable domain is DAMVIQNPRYQVTQFGKPVTLSCSQTLNHNVMYWYQQKSSQAPKLLFHYYDKDFNNEADTPDNFQSRRPNTSFCFLDIRSPGLGDTAMYLCATSPLADPYNEQFFGPGTRLTVL.

The rearrangement links TRBV6-6 to TRBJ2-5, with TRBD1 matching 9 bases. This CDR3 has 15 residues. V shed 4 bases and J 11 bases; nucleotides not matched to a gene: 14. Germline-derived CDR1 and CDR2 are MNHNY and SVGAGI (reference sequence). Here the CDR3 reads CASSWEGTGIREQYF. CDR3 sequence (DNA): TGTGCCAGCAGTTGGGAGGGGACAGGGATTCGGGAGCAGTACTTC.

This clone appeared once. The chain carries TRBV27 and TRBJ2-7; D might be TRBD1 (6 bases). Germline V lookup: CDR1 MNHEY, CDR2 SMNVEV (reference sequence). The CDR3 covers 15 residues. Between the trimmed V and J ends, which lost 5 bases and 0 bases, there was a span of 14 bases. CDR3 region: CASSETGLSSYEQYF. CDR3 DNA sequence: TGTGCCAGCAGTGAAACAGGGTTAAGCTCCTACGAGCAGTACTTC.

The genes are TRBV7-8 and TRBJ1-1; D is perhaps TRBD1 (5 bases). Trimming left V 1 base short and J 0 bases short, with 12 bases between. Germline CDR1 and CDR2: SGHVS and FQNEAQ. The CDR3 is made up of 16 amino acids. The CDR3 region is CASSLDPDSLNTEAFF. DNA of the CDR3: TGTGCCAGCAGCTTAGATCCAGACAGCTTGAACACTGAAGCTTTCTTT.

The chain is built from TRBV30 and TRBJ1-5, with D possibly TRBD1 on 6 matching bases. The CDR3 length is 14 residues. Trimming shortened V by 1 base and J by 4 bases, and 11 bases separated the two germline ends. CDR1 and CDR2 from the germline V gene are GTSNPN and SVGIG (reference sequence). This CDR3 reads CAWSDDRINQPQHF. CDR3 nucleotide sequence: TGTGCCTGGAGTGACGACAGGATAAATCAGCCCCAGCATTTT.

This chain joins TRBV6-5 and TRBJ2-5, with 7 bases that match TRBD2. J was trimmed by 5 bases and V by 5 bases; bases with no gene match: 11. The CDR3 has 15 amino acids. CDR1 and CDR2 from the germline V gene are MNHEY and SVGAGI. CDR3 nucleotides: TGTGCCAGCAGTCCGGGTCAAGCGGGGATCGAGACCCAGTACTTC. This gives the protein CASSPGQAGIETQYF.

This clone was counted a single time. The chain is built from TRBV19 and TRBJ2-1; tentative D call: TRBD1 (5 bases). The CDR3 length is 14 residues. Germline V gene data show CDR1 as LNHDA and CDR2 as SQIVND (reference sequence). Deletions cut 1 base from V and 4 bases from J, with 8 bases between. CDR3 in amino acids: CASSIGGWYNEQFF. CDR3 DNA sequence: TGTGCCAGTAGTATAGGGGGCTGGTACAATGAGCAGTTCTTC.